This TCR beta chain derives from a study of graft-versus-host responses after intestinal transplantation. Study-wide context: All of the recipients had induction that used anti-thymocyte globulin, then tacrolimus and steroids for about 3 years. Study-wide results and caveats: Marrow from the recipient contained GvH clones, some of which had appeared first in ileum or blood. Allograft graft-versus-host to host-versus-graft clonal ratios ran high in patients with graft-donor T cell macrochimerism.

The CDR3 has 15 residues. Trimming removed 2 bases at V and 2 bases at J, with 12 bases between. The germline gives CDR1 SGHAT, CDR2 FQNNGV. A word on this clone: The antigen remains undetermined.

Tissue processing of the graft released intraepithelial and lamina propria lymphocytes from it. Generated by immunoSEQ multiplex PCR, the TCRdb table keeps only in-frame clones and is missing some. Here the sample spans fewer than 10,000 clones, approximately 77% being singletons. The genes are TRBV11-2 and TRBJ2-5; D might be TRBD2 (7 bases). This receptor was identified in a human patient who received an intestinal transplant, so some T cells may come from the graft donor. The sequences come from ileum tissue, collected nearly 480 days after intestinal transplantation. Here the CDR3 reads CASSLYAGAQETQYF. For the CDR3, the DNA is TGTGCCAGCAGCTTATACGCGGGGGCTCAAGAGACCCAGTACTTC. Supplemented by reference TRBV11-2 and TRBJ2-5, the full variable domain reads EAGVAQSPRYKIIEKRQSVAFWCNPISGHATLYWYQQILGQGPKLLIQFQNNGVVDDSQLPKDRFSAERLKGVDSTLKIQPAKLEDSAVYLCASSLYAGAQETQYFGPGTRLLVL.